This T cell receptor (beta chain) was found in a study of T cells in Graves' hyperthyroidism and ophthalmopathy. Uncontrolled infections, other autoimmune diseases, pregnancy or lactation led to exclusion of patients. The authors took PBMCs from about 9.5 ml fresh peripheral blood. Per germline, CDR1 LNHDA and CDR2 SQIVND (reference sequence). The CDR3 sequence is 15 residues long. V shed 2 bases and J shed 6 bases, with 13 bases lying between them. Broader study findings: Ophthalmopathy was separated from stable hyperthyroidism by a 13 V-J model.

Amplification of TCR beta CDR3 regions was performed using RNA transcripts as template. The study used the HTBI primer set for a first-round RT-PCR of the TCR CDR3. TCRdb called the multiplex PCR reads again in MiXCR, with one record for every CDR3 protein. The data hold 650,000 to 750,000 distinct CDR3 sequences, with about 15% observed a single time. This clonotype was detected a few times. Its cognate antigen is unknown. The TCR sequence derives from a woman between 18 and 30 years old with Graves' hyperthyroidism. Sequencing was carried out using blood. This chain connects TRBV19 to TRBJ2-2; tentative D call: TRBD2 (5 bases). The CDR3 DNA follows: TGTGCCAGTAGTATAATAGGAGGAGATGCCGGGGAGCTGTTTTTT. This encodes CASSIIGGDAGELFF.